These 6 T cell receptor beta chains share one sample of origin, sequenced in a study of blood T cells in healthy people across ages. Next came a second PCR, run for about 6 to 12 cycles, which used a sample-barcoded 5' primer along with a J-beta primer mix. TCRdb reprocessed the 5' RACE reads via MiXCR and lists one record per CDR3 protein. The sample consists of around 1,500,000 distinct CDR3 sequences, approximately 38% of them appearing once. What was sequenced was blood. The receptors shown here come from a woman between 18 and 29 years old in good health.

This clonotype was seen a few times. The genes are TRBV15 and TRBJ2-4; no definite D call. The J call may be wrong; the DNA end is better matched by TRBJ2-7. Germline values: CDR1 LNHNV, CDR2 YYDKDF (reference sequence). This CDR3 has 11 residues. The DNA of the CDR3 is TGTGCCACCAGGTACGGCTACGAGCAGTACTTC. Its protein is CATRYGYEQYF.

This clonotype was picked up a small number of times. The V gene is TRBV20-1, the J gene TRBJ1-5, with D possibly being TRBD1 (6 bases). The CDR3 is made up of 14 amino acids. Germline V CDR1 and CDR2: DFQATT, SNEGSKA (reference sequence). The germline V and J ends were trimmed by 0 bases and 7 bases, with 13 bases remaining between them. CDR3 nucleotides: TGCAGTGCTAGAGATATCGGGGGGCAACAGCCCCAGCATTTT. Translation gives CSARDIGGQQPQHF.

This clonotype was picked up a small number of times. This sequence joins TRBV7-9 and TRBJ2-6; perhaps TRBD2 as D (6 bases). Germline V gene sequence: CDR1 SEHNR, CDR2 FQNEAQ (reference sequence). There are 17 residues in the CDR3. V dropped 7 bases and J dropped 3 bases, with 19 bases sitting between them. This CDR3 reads CASKHQGGDRGANVLTF. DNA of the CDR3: TGTGCCAGCAAACATCAGGGAGGTGATCGTGGGGCCAACGTCCTGACTTTC.

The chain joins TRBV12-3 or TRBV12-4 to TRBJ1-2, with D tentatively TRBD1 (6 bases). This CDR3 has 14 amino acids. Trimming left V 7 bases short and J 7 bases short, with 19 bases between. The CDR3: CASTASTLQGGYTF. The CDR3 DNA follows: TGTGCCAGCACTGCTTCGACCCTACAGGGTGGCTACACCTTC.

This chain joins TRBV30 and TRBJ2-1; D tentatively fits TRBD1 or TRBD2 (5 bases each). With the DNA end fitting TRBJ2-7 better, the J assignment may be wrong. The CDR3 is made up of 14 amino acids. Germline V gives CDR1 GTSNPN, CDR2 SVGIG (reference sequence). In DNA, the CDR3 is TGTGCCTGGAGTTCAGGGTATGAGGGCTACGAGCAGTACTTC. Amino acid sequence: CAWSSGYEGYEQYF.

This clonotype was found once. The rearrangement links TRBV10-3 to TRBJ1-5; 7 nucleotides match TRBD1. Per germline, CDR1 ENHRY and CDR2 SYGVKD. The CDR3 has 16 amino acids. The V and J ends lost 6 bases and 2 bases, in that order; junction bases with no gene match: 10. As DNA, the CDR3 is TGTGCCATCAGCGGACAGGAGGTGGGGGGCAATCAGCCCCAGCATTTT. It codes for CAISGQEVGGNQPQHF.